Listed below are T cell receptor beta chains from one sample, sequenced in a study of blood T cell repertoires in COVID-19. Assay: immunoSEQ multiplex PCR; the TCRdb copy retains only in-frame clones and omits some. The repertoire has 200,000 to 250,000 clones, roughly 82% of them found once; the top ten carry about 12%. The source material was peripheral blood. These TCRs come from a woman aged 40 to 50 with acute or convalescent COVID-19. CDR3s include the opening cysteine and the closing phenylalanine or tryptophan. The size field is filled for only some rows; it gives once, few, many or a size class.

v_gene | len | abundance | CDR3aa
TRBV6-2/TRBV6-3 | 16 | - | CASSPRDTQTYNEQFF
TRBV5-5 | 15 | - | CASSLEIRSGIEQYF
TRBV27 | 15 | many | CASSLTGTGGNEQFF
TRBV6-1 | 21 | - | CASSEEGWVVRGVVSYNEQFF
TRBV24-1 | 13 | - | CALTGGNYYEQYF
TRBV13 | 15 | - | CASSPAGQGNTEAFF
TRBV7-2 | 15 | - | CASSPQGATNEKLFF
TRBV25-1 | 15 | - | CASSDPGEGPNEQFF
TRBV3-1/TRBV3-2 | 15 | - | CASSRGWGNTGELFF
TRBV6-5 | 16 | - | CASSWGSGVSGNTIYF
TRBV10-3 | 17 | - | CAISGRPGTSGARELFF
TRBV6-6 | 14 | - | CASSPAGGYNEQFF
TRBV7-6 | 18 | - | CASSRGLAGGVAYNEQFF
TRBV6-5 | 16 | - | CASSSYPGQNQETQYF
TRBV6-5 | 12 | - | CASSYPDTEAFF
TRBV9 | 16 | - | CASSVRDRGRMTEAFF
TRBV19 | 13 | - | CASSLQRNQPQHF
TRBV21-1 | 17 | - | CASSKGFLAGGNDEQFF
TRBV5-8 | 16 | - | CASSPVPGQGNYGYTF
TRBV20-1 | 18 | - | CSASGNPTTSGGGDTQYF
TRBV4-3 | 16 | many | CASSRSMGQLNYGYTF
TRBV18 | 12 | - | CASSFTGDGYTF
TRBV6-4 | 14 | - | CASSERGDGHEQYF
TRBV2 | 17 | - | CASSGSSGLADPYEQYF
TRBV18 | 17 | - | CASSPPQGTGSTDTQYF
TRBV5-5 | 14 | - | CASSSGQLTYEQYF
TRBV5-1 | 17 | - | CASSWTGTGIGNTEAFF
TRBV6-4 | 16 | - | CASSPRGLAGAHEQFF
TRBV19 | 15 | - | CASGQSASYLYEQYF
TRBV7-2 | 14 | few | CASSPGQANTEAFF
TRBV19 | 13 | - | CATQEGLASEAFF
TRBV14 | 15 | - | CASSRSGEGPSTQYF
TRBV29-1 | 11 | once | CSVELDISAFF